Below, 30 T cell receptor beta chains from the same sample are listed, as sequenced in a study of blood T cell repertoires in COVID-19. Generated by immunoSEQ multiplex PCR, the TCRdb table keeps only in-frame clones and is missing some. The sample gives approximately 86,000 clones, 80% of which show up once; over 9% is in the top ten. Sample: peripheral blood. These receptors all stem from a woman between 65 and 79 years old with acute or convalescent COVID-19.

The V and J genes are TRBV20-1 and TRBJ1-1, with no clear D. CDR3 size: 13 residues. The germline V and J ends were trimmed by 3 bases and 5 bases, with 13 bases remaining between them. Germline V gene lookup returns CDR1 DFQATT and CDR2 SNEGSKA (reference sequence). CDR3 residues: CSASQQRETEAFF. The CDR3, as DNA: TGCAGTGCTAGTCAACAGAGGGAAACTGAAGCTTTCTTT.

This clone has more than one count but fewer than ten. In DNA form, the CDR3 reads TGTGCCAGTAGTACCCTGGACAGGGCCTACGAGCAGTACTTC. This codes for CASSTLDRAYEQYF. The chain recombines TRBV19 with TRBJ2-7, with 8 bases aligning to TRBD1. Trimming removed 4 bases from V and 2 bases from J; junction bases left unmatched: 4. Looked up from germline, CDR1 is LNHDA and CDR2 is SQIVND (reference sequence). The CDR3 runs to 14 residues.

The CDR3 here is CSAALAEKLFF. DNA of the CDR3: TGCAGTGCTGCTCTAGCCGAAAAACTGTTTTTT. The V gene is TRBV20-1, the J gene TRBJ1-4; D is undetermined. The CDR3 totals 11 residues. Germline V CDR1 and CDR2: DFQATT, SNEGSKA (reference sequence). V was trimmed by 5 bases and J by 8 bases, leaving 9 bases between them.

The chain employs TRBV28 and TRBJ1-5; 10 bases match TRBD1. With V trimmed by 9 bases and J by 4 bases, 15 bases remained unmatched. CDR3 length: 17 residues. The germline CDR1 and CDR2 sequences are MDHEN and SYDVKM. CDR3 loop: CASDPSGQGFGNQPQHF. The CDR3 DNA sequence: TGTGCCAGTGACCCTTCGGGACAGGGGTTTGGAAATCAGCCCCAGCATTTT.

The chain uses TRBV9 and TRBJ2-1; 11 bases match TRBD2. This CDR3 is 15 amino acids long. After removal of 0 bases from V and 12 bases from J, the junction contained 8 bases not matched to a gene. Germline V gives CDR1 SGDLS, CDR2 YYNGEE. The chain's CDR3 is CASSVEGLAAIGQFF. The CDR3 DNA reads TGTGCCAGCAGCGTAGAGGGACTAGCGGCAATCGGGCAGTTCTTC.

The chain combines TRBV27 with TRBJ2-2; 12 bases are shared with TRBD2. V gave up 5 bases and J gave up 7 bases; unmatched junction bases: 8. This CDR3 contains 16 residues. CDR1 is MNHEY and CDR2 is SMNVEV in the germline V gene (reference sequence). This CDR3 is CASSPVLAGGSGELFF. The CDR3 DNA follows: TGTGCCAGCAGTCCCGTACTAGCGGGAGGCAGCGGGGAGCTGTTTTTT.

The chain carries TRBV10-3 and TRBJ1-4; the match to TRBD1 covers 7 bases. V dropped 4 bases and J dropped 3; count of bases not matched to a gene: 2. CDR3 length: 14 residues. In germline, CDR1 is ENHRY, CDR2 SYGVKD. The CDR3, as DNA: TGTGCCATCAGTGGACAGGGATCTAATGAAAAACTGTTTTTT. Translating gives CAISGQGSNEKLFF.

For the CDR3, the DNA is TGTGCCAGCAGCCGACTGGTTGTTGGGACAGCTAGCGGGATCTCCGGGGAGCTGTTTTTT. The encoded protein is CASSRLVVGTASGISGELFF. V usage is TRBV21-1 and J usage is TRBJ2-2; TRBD2 is taken as the D call from the table, unchecked against the DNA. TRBV21-1 is described as a pseudogene. The CDR3 length is 20 residues.

This chain's CDR3 is CASSVAGDRPLHF. CDR3 DNA: TGTGCCAGCAGCGTAGCTGGAGACCGGCCCCTCCACTTT. V is TRBV9 and J is TRBJ1-6; unclear D gene. The germline V and J ends were trimmed by 0 bases and 13 bases, with 11 bases remaining between them. The germline CDR1 and CDR2 sequences are SGDLS and YYNGEE. CDR3 length: 13 amino acids.

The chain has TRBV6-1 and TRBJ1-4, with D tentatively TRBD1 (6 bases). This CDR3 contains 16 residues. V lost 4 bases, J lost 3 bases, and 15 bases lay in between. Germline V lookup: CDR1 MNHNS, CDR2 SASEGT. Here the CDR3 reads CASSVSSGGPNEKLFF. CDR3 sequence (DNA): TGTGCCAGCAGTGTATCGTCGGGGGGCCCTAATGAAAAACTGTTTTTT.

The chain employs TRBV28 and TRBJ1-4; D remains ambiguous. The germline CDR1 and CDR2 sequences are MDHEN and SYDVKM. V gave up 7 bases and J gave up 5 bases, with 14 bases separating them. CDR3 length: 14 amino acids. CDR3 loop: CASMGVQINEKLFF. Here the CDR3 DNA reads TGTGCCAGCATGGGTGTACAGATCAATGAAAAACTGTTTTTT.

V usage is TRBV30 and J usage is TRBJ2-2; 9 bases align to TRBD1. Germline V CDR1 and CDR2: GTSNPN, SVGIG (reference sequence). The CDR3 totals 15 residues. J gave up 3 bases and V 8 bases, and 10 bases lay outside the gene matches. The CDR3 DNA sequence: TGTGCCGGGGAAGACAGGGGGTCATACACCGGGGAGCTGTTTTTT. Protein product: CAGEDRGSYTGELFF.

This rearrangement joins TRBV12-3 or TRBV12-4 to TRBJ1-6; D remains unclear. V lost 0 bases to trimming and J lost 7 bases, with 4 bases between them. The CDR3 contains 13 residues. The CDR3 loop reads CASSLAENSPLHF. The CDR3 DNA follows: TGTGCCAGCAGTTTAGCGGAGAATTCACCCCTCCACTTT.

The CDR3 region is CASSFNRGGGGGYTF. CDR3 sequence (DNA): TGTGCCAGCAGTTTCAACAGGGGAGGAGGGGGTGGCTACACCTTC. The J gene is TRBJ1-2, the V gene TRBV28, with TRBD1 identical over 7 bases. Per the germline V gene, CDR1 is MDHEN and CDR2 is SYDVKM. V trimming: 3 bases; J trimming: 7 bases; junction bases outside the gene matches: 11. The CDR3 is made up of 15 amino acids.

The CDR3 DNA reads as TGTGCCAGCAGCGCCCTAGGGAGTACGCAGTATTTT. The encoded protein is CASSALGSTQYF. The chain recombines TRBV7-3 with TRBJ2-3; maybe TRBD2 (5 bases). The length of the CDR3 is 12 residues. Trimming stripped 5 bases from V and 8 bases from J, with 11 bases between. Germline loops: CDR1 SGHTA, CDR2 FQGTGA.

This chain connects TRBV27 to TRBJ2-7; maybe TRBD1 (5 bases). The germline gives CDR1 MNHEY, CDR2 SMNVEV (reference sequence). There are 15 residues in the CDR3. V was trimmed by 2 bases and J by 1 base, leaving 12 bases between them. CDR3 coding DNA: TGTGCCAGCAGTTTAGCGTGGGGCCAATCCTACGAGCAGTACTTC. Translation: CASSLAWGQSYEQYF.

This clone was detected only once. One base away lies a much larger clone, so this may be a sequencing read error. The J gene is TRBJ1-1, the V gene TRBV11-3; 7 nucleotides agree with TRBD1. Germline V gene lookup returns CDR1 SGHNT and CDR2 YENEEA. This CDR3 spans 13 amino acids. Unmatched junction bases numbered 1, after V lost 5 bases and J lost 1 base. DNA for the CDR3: TGTGCCAGCAGCAGGGACAGGAACACTGAAGCTTTCTTT. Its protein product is CASSRDRNTEAFF.

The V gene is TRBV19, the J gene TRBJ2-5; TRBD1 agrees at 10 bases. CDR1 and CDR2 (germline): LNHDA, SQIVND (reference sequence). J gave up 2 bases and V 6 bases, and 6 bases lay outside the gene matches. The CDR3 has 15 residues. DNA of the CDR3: TGTGCCAGTAGCCACCGGACAGGGGGACAAGAGACCCAGTACTTC. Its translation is CASSHRTGGQETQYF.

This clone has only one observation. The DNA of the CDR3 is TGTGCCAGCAGTGAATATACTATCCAAGAGACCCAGTACTTC. Protein product: CASSEYTIQETQYF. This sequence joins TRBV25-1 and TRBJ2-5, with D unclear. The CDR3 totals 14 residues. V dropped 0 bases and J dropped 1 base, with 6 bases sitting between them. Germline lookup yields CDR1 MGHDK and CDR2 SYGVNS.

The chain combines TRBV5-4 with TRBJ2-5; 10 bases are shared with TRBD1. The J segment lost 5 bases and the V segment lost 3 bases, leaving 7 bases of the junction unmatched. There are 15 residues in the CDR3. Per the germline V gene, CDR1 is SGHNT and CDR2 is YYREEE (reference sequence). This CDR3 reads CASSSDRGARETQYF. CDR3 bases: TGTGCCAGCAGCTCGGACAGGGGGGCTCGGGAGACCCAGTACTTC.

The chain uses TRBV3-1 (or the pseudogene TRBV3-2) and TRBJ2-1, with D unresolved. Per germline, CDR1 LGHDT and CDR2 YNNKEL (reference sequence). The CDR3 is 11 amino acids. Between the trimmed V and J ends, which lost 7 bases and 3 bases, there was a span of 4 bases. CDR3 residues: CASTRYNEQFF. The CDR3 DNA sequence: TGTGCCAGCACCCGCTACAATGAGCAGTTCTTC.

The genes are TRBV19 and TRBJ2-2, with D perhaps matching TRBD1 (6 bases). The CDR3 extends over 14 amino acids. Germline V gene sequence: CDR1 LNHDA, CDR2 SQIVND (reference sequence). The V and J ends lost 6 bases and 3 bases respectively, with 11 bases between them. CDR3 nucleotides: TGTGCCAGTAGAGGGGGACCCCACACCGGGGAGCTGTTTTTT. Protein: CASRGGPHTGELFF.

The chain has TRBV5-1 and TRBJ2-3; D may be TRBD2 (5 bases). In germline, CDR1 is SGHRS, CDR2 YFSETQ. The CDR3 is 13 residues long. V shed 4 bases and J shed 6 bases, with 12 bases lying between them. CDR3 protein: CASSPGELDTQYF. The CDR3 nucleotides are TGCGCCAGCAGCCCCGGGGAACTGGATACGCAGTATTTT.

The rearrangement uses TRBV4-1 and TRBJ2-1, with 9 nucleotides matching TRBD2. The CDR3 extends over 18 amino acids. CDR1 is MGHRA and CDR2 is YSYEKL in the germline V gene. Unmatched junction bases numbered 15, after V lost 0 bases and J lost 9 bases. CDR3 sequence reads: CASSQEQVGRGGFGEQFF. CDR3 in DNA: TGCGCCAGCAGCCAAGAACAAGTAGGGCGGGGGGGCTTCGGTGAGCAGTTCTTC.

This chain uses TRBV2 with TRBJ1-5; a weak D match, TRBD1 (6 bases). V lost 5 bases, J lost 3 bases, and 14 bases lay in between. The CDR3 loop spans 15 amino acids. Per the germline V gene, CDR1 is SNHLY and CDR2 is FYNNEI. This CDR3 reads CASSRDTSFNQPQHF. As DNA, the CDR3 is TGTGCCAGCAGTCGGGACACCTCTTTCAATCAGCCCCAGCATTTT.

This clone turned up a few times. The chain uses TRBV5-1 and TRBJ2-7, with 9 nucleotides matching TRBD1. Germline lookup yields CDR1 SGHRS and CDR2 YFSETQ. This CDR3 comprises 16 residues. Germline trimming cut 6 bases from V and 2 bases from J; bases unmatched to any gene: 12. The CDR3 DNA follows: TGCGCCAGCACCCTGGGGGGGACAGGGAACACCTACGAGCAGTACTTC. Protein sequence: CASTLGGTGNTYEQYF.

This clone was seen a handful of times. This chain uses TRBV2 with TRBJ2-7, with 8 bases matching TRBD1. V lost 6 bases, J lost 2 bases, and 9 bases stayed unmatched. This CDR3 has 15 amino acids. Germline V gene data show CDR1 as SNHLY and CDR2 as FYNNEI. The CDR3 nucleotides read TGTGCCAGCAGGGAGAGGACAGGGAACACCTACGAGCAGTACTTC. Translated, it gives CASRERTGNTYEQYF.

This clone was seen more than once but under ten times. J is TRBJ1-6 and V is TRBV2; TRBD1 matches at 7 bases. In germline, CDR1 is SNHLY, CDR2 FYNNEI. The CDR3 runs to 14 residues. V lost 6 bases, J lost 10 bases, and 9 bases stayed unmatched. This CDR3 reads CASRADRAASPLHF. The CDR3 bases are TGTGCCAGCAGGGCTGACAGGGCGGCGTCACCCCTCCACTTT.

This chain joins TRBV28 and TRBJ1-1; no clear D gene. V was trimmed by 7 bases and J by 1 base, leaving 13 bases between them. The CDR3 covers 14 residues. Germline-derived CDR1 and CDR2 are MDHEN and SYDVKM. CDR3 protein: CASNHRGWNTEAFF. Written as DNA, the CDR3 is TGTGCCAGCAATCACCGGGGTTGGAACACTGAAGCTTTCTTT.

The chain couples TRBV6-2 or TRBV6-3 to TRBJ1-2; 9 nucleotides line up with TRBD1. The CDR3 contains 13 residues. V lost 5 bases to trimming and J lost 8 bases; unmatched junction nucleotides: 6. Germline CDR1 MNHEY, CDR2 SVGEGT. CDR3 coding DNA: TGTGCCAGCAGTCCAAACAGGGGGCTAGGCTACACCTTC. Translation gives CASSPNRGLGYTF.